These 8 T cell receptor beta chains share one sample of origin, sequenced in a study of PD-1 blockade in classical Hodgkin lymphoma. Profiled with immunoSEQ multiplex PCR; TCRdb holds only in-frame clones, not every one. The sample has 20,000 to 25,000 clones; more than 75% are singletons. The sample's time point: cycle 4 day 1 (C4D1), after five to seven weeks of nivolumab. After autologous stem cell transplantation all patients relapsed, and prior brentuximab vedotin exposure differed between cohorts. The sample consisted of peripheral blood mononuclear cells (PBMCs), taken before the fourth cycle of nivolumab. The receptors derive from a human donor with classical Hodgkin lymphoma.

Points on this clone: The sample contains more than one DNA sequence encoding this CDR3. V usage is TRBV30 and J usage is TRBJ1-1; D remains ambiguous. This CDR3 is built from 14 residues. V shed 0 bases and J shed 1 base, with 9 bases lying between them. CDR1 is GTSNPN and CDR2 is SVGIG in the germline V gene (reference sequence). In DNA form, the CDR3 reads TGTGCCTGGAGTGTCGGTATTCAGAACACTGAAGCTTTCTTT. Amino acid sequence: CAWSVGIQNTEAFF.

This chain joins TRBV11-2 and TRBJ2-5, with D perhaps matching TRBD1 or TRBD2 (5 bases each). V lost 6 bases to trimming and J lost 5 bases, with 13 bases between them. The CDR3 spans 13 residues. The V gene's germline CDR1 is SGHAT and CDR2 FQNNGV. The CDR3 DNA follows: TGTGCCAGCAGTCGGGACGCGGGCGAGACCCAGTACTTC. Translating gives CASSRDAGETQYF.

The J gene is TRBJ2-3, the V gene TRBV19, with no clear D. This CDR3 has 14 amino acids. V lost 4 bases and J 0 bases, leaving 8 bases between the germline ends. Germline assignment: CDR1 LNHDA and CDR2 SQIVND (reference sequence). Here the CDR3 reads CASSTGPSTDTQYF. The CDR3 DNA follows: TGTGCCAGTAGTACAGGCCCTAGCACAGATACGCAGTATTTT.

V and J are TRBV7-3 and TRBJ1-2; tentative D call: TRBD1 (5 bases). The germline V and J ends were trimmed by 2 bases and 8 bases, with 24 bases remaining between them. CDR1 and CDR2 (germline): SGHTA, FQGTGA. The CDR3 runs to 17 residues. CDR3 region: CASSLGPGLGPQSGYTF. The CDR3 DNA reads TGTGCCAGCAGCTTAGGGCCGGGACTGGGTCCACAATCCGGCTACACCTTC.

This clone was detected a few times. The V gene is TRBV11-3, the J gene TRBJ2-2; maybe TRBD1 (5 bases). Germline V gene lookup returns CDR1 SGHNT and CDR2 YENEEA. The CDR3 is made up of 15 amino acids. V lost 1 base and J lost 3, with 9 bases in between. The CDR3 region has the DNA TGTGCCAGCAGCTTAGGGCAGGGATACACCGGGGAGCTGTTTTTT. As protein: CASSLGQGYTGELFF. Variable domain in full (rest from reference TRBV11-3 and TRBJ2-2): EAGVVQSPRYKIIEKKQPVAFWCNPISGHNTLYWYLQNLGQGPELLIRYENEEAVDDSQLPKDRFSAERLKGVDSTLKIQPAELGDSAVYLCASSLGQGYTGELFFGEGSRLTVL.

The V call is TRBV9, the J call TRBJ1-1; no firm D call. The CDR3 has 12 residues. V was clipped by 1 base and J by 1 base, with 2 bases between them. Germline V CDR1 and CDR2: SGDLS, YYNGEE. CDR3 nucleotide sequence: TGTGCCAGCAGCGTACAGAACACTGAAGCTTTCTTT. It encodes CASSVQNTEAFF.

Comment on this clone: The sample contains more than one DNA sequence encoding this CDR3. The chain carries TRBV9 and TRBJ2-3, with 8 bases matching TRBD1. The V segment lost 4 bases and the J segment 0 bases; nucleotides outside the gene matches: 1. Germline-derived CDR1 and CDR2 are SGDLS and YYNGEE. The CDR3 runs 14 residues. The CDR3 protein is CASSRTGSTDTQYF. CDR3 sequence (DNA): TGTGCCAGCAGCCGGACAGGGAGCACAGATACGCAGTATTTT.

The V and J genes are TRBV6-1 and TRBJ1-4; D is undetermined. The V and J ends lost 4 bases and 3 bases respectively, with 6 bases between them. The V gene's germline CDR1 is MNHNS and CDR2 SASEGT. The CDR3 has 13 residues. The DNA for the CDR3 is TGTGCCAGCAGTGTACAGCCTAATGAAAAACTGTTTTTT. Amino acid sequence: CASSVQPNEKLFF.